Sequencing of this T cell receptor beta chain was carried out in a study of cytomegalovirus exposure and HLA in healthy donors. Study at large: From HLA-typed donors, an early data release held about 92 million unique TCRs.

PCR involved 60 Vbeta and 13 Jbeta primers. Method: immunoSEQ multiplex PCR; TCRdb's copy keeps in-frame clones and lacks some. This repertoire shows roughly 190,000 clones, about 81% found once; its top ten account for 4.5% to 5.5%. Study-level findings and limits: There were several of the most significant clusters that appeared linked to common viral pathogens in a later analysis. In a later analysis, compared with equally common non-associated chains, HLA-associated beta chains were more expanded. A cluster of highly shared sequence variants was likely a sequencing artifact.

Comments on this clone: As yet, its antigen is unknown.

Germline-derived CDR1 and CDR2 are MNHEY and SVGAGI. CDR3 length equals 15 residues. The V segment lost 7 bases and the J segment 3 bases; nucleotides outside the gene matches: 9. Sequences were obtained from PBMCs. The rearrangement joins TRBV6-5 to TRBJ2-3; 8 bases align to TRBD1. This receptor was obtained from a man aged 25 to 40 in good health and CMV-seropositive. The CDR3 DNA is TGTGCCAGCACCCGGACAGGGCGTAGGACAGATACGCAGTATTTT. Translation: CASTRTGRRTDTQYF.